Listed below are T cell receptor beta chains from one sample, sequenced in a study of T cell changes during pregnancy in multiple sclerosis. Produced via immunoSEQ multiplex PCR; TCRdb's table is partial and in-frame only. In the table there are 75,000 to 90,000 clones, approximately 90% of which are singletons. Here the sequenced sample was PBMCs, taken in the first trimester of pregnancy. The receptors come from a female donor in good health, serving as a control in a pregnancy study. Some clones in this sample may be carry-over from other donors' samples. Both conserved end residues are part of each CDR3. Each record gives: J gene, V gene, D gene, clone size, CDR3 protein, CDR3 DNA. D genes are given only for firm matches. The size entry is marked missing in some rows and otherwise reads once, few, many or a size class.

TRBJ2-1	TRBV2	-	-	CASKGETSGEQFF	TGTGCCAGCAAGGGGGAGACCTCGGGTGAGCAGTTCTTC
TRBJ2-7	TRBV11-1	TRBD1	-	CASGDRGAYEQYF	TGTGCCAGCGGAGACAGGGGTGCCTACGAGCAGTACTTC
TRBJ2-5	TRBV6-1	-	-	CASSEQAGDLVETQYF	TGTGCCAGCAGTGAACAGGCAGGGGACCTGGTAGAGACCCAGTACTTC
TRBJ2-7	TRBV28	-	once	CASISPQVAYEQYF	TGTGCCAGCATAAGCCCCCAGGTAGCCTACGAGCAGTACTTC
TRBJ1-6	TRBV7-2	-	few	CASRSGPMPLHF	TGTGCCAGCAGGTCAGGTCCCATGCCCCTCCACTTT
TRBJ1-2	TRBV20-1	-	-	CSAQSQAGYTF	TGCAGTGCCCAGTCCCAGGCGGGCTACACCTTC
TRBJ2-1	TRBV5-5	-	-	CASSLGGRGNEQFF	TGTGCCAGCAGCTTGGGAGGGAGAGGCAATGAGCAGTTCTTC
TRBJ2-3	TRBV2	-	-	CASSVNLGDTQYF	TGTGCCAGCAGTGTGAACCTAGGAGATACGCAGTATTTT
TRBJ1-5	TRBV27	-	-	CASSLPNRVTFSNQPQHF	TGTGCCAGCAGTTTGCCCAATCGGGTAACCTTTAGCAATCAGCCCCAGCATTTT
TRBJ1-4	TRBV28	TRBD1	-	CASSLGGRGDEKLFF	TGTGCCAGCAGTTTAGGGGGCAGGGGGGATGAAAAACTGTTTTTT
TRBJ2-7	TRBV4-3	TRBD1	-	CASSRARTGSYEQYF	TGCGCCAGCAGCCGGGCTCGGACAGGTTCCTACGAGCAGTACTTC
TRBJ2-7	TRBV13	TRBD2	once	CASRSSGIDEQYF	TGTGCCAGCAGAAGTAGCGGGATCGACGAGCAGTACTTC
TRBJ2-7	TRBV5-1	TRBD1	-	CASSPHRTGPDEQYF	TGCGCCAGCAGCCCTCACAGGACAGGGCCTGACGAGCAGTACTTC
TRBJ2-1	TRBV4-2	TRBD1	-	CASSQDWLGQGNEQFF	TGTGCCAGCAGCCAAGATTGGTTAGGACAGGGGAATGAGCAGTTCTTC
TRBJ2-7	TRBV27	-	-	CASRQGSSYEQYF	TGTGCCAGCCGGCAGGGGAGCTCCTACGAGCAGTACTTC
TRBJ1-2	TRBV5-1	-	-	CAGRQDGANYGYTF	TGCGCCGGCAGACAGGACGGAGCTAACTATGGCTACACCTTC
TRBJ2-7	TRBV28	TRBD1	-	CASGQGSRYEQYF	TGTGCTTCCGGACAGGGGTCTCGGTACGAGCAGTACTTC
TRBJ2-5	TRBV28	-	-	CASSLPGVGETQYF	TGTGCCAGCAGTTTACCGGGGGTCGGGGAGACCCAGTACTTC
TRBJ1-3	TRBV6-6	-	-	CASRAPSGNTIYF	TGTGCCAGCAGGGCCCCCTCTGGAAACACCATATATTTT
TRBJ2-3	TRBV30	-	-	CARGLAASTDTQYF	TGTGCCCGAGGGTTGGCGGCTAGCACAGATACGCAGTATTTT
TRBJ2-7	TRBV5-1	TRBD2	-	CASSQGLAGSYEQYF	TGCGCCAGCAGCCAGGGACTAGCGGGATCCTACGAGCAGTACTTC
TRBJ1-6	TRBV27	-	-	CASRLTVTYNSPLHF	TGTGCCAGCAGGCTCACGGTTACCTATAATTCACCCCTCCACTTT
TRBJ2-7	TRBV15	TRBD1	-	CATSDLLGTGLYEQYF	TGTGCCACCAGCGACCTACTCGGGACAGGGCTCTACGAGCAGTACTTC
TRBJ2-2	TRBV27	-	-	CASSLSGLRTGELFF	TGTGCCAGCAGTTTATCGGGACTCAGGACCGGGGAGCTGTTTTTT